Sequencing of this T cell receptor (beta chain) was carried out in a study of CD8+CD57+ T cells in acquired aplastic anemia. Study background: An average of about 3.2 ug of DNA was obtained from sorted CD4+ and CD8+ cells. Study outcomes and limitations: Researchers report that 25 to 35 CD8+ CDR3 sequences appeared in both patients and controls. Researchers reported that CD8+ Simpson's diversity was not significantly different in patients versus controls.

For CDR3 and TCR beta VDJ profiling, genomic DNA was the template used. TCRdb used MiXCR to reprocess the reads, holding one entry per CDR3 protein. The data contain 450,000 to 600,000 distinct CDR3 sequences, more than 25% of them singletons. Germline assignment: CDR1 SGDLS and CDR2 YYNGEE. The V and J ends lost 5 bases and 2 bases respectively, with 16 bases between them. This CDR3 is 15 amino acids long. Patients chosen for sequencing had CD8+CD57+ cells that had expanded, as shown by flow cytometry. Every patient presented with severe acquired aplastic anemia. On this clonotype: Its antigen remains unidentified.

The sequencing sample was made of sorted CD4+, CD8+, or CD8+CD57+ T cells (not recorded which) from PBMCs. This clonotype was obtained from a human donor with aplastic anemia. This chain joins TRBV9 and TRBJ2-5; the D gene is possibly TRBD2 (6 bases). DNA of the CDR3: TGTGCCAGCAGTCCAAATGGGACTCCGCAAGAGACCCAGTACTTC. This encodes CASSPNGTPQETQYF.